The 31 T cell receptor beta chains reported below all come from one sample, sequenced in a study of T-cell reconstitution after alpha-beta-depleted transplantation in children. TCRbeta library construction was performed incorporating unique molecular identifiers. TCRdb re-analysed the PCR reads in MiXCR, keeping a single row per CDR3 protein. The sample has under 450,000 distinct CDR3 sequences, roughly 13% seen once. The sample in question was PBMCs, obtained from the stem cell graft. All receptors come from a human donor who donated a stem cell graft to a child with Fanconi anemia.

In its sample, this clonotype was seen many times. The chain combines TRBV5-1 with TRBJ2-2; no definite D call. Germline V gene lookup returns CDR1 SGHRS and CDR2 YFSETQ. The CDR3 has 13 residues. The V end lost 5 bases, the J end lost 5 bases, and 10 bases lay between the germline ends. Here the CDR3 reads CASSQQDTGELFF. DNA for the CDR3: TGCGCCAGCAGTCAGCAAGATACCGGGGAGCTGTTTTTT. The variable domain in full, completed from reference TRBV5-1 and TRBJ2-2, reads KAGVTQTPRYLIKTRGQQVTLSCSPISGHRSVSWYQQTPGQGLQFLFEYFSETQRNKGNFPGRFSGRQFSNSRSEMNVSTLELGDSALYLCASSQQDTGELFFGEGSRLTVL.

This clonotype was seen a handful of times. The chain combines TRBV4-1 with TRBJ1-3; no clear D. V dropped 4 bases and J dropped 2 bases, with 9 bases sitting between them. Germline V gene data show CDR1 as MGHRA and CDR2 as YSYEKL. The CDR3 runs 14 residues. The CDR3 reads CASSLDRPGNTIYF. In DNA form, the CDR3 reads TGCGCCAGCAGCCTCGATCGTCCTGGAAACACCATATATTTT.

The chain employs TRBV12-3 or TRBV12-4 and TRBJ2-1; no firm D call. V shed 3 bases and J shed 7 bases, with 10 bases lying between them. The CDR3 is made up of 13 amino acids. The CDR3 here is CASSLNADNEQFF. CDR3 DNA: TGTGCCAGCAGTTTGAACGCGGATAATGAGCAGTTCTTC.

This clonotype turned up a few times. The chain combines TRBV7-8 with TRBJ1-5, with D possibly TRBD1 on 5 matching bases. Trimming removed 5 bases at V and 7 bases at J, with 18 bases between. From germline, CDR1 is SGHVS and CDR2 FQNEAQ. This CDR3 has 15 residues. Here the CDR3 reads CASSRDGTVWQPQHF. For the CDR3, the DNA is TGTGCCAGCAGCCGGGACGGAACCGTTTGGCAGCCCCAGCATTTT.

The chain has TRBV10-3 and TRBJ1-1; no firm D call. Germline loops: CDR1 ENHRY, CDR2 SYGVKD. The ends were cut back, 6 bases at V and 5 bases at J, with 19 bases in the middle. The CDR3 spans 15 residues. The CDR3 nucleotides are TGTGCCATCAGCGCTACCGGGCCCGAGGCAACTGAAGCTTTCTTT. It translates to CAISATGPEATEAFF.

The rearrangement uses TRBV6-6 and TRBJ1-5, with D tentatively TRBD1 (5 bases). Germline CDR1 and CDR2: MNHNY and SVGAGI (reference sequence). Trimming took off 2 bases at V and 14 bases at J, with 13 bases between the two ends. The CDR3 is made up of 12 amino acids. The CDR3 DNA reads TGTGCCAGCAGTTACGGTTCGCAGGGAAAGCATTTT. It specifies CASSYGSQGKHF.

This clonotype was seen a handful of times. V usage is TRBV7-9 and J usage is TRBJ2-4; D is unclear. The CDR3 contains 12 residues. The germline V gene encodes CDR1 SEHNR and CDR2 FQNEAQ (reference sequence). The V end was cut by 8 bases, the J end by 9 bases, with 14 bases between. CDR3 region: CASQAPTGIQYF. CDR3 coding DNA: TGTGCCAGCCAGGCCCCAACGGGCATTCAGTACTTC.

The V gene is TRBV5-1, the J gene TRBJ2-2; possibly TRBD1 for D (6 bases). CDR3 size: 14 residues. Germline CDR1 is SGHRS and CDR2 is YFSETQ. The V gene lost 7 bases and the J gene lost 4 bases, with 14 bases spanning the gap. The CDR3 region is CASYGQRSTGELFF. CDR3 coding DNA: TGCGCCAGCTACGGACAGAGAAGCACCGGGGAGCTGTTTTTT.

This clonotype was seen ten or more times. V and J are TRBV4-2 and TRBJ1-5; 7 bases are a match to TRBD1. The CDR3 extends over 15 amino acids. Trimming cost V 6 bases and J 4 bases; bases outside gene matches: 9. Germline V gene data show CDR1 as LGHNA and CDR2 as YNFKEQ. For the CDR3, the DNA is TGTGCCAGCAGGTCAACTGGGACAGATAATCAGCCCCAGCATTTT. It is translated as CASRSTGTDNQPQHF.

This clonotype was detected a few times. A read error may produce the germline difference seen at one junction end. The chain joins TRBV20-1 to TRBJ2-1; the match to TRBD2 covers 8 bases. This CDR3 spans 15 amino acids. CDR1 and CDR2 (germline): DFQATT, SNEGSKA (reference sequence). The CDR3 nucleotides are TGCAGTGCGCTTGAGGGTCGGGGGGGCTACGATGAGCAGTTCTTC. Amino acids: CSALEGRGGYDEQFF.

This clonotype was recorded at least ten times. The chain is built from TRBV18 and TRBJ2-7; perhaps TRBD1 as D (6 bases). Between the trimmed V and J ends, which lost 2 bases and 4 bases, there was a span of 12 bases. The CDR3 is 14 residues long. Germline values: CDR1 KGHSH, CDR2 LQKENI. The CDR3 protein is CASSPRDNTYEQYV. In nucleotides, the CDR3 is TGTGCCAGCTCACCAAGGGACAATACTTACGAGCAGTACGTC.

This clonotype showed up just a few times. The CDR3 is CASSDRDGANVLTF. The CDR3 nucleotides are TGTGCCAGCAGTGACAGGGATGGGGCCAACGTCCTGACTTTC. The chain joins TRBV6-4 to TRBJ2-6; D ambiguous. The germline V gene encodes CDR1 MRHNA and CDR2 SNTAGT. V gave up 2 bases and J gave up 3 bases, with 5 bases separating them. The CDR3 has 14 residues.

The chain carries TRBV5-1 and TRBJ2-5, with D possibly matching TRBD1 (6 bases). Germline V lookup: CDR1 SGHRS, CDR2 YFSETQ. V lost 3 bases and J lost 4, with 19 bases in between. The CDR3 loop spans 16 amino acids. CDR3 nucleotide sequence: TGCGCCAGCAGCTCCCGGGACATCAGCTCCCTAGAGACCCAGTACTTC. Translating it yields CASSSRDISSLETQYF.

This clonotype came up a few times. The genes are TRBV12-3 or TRBV12-4 and TRBJ2-1; 7 bases fit TRBD2. CDR3 length equals 16 residues. The ends lost 6 bases at V and 0 bases at J; junction bases unmatched: 8. The CDR3 nucleotides read TGTGCCAGCAGCCCTCCGCGGGGGAGCTCCTACAATGAGCAGTTCTTC. Amino acids: CASSPPRGSSYNEQFF.

There are a few counts of this clonotype. This chain uses TRBV6-2 or TRBV6-3 with TRBJ1-2; 7 nucleotides align to TRBD1. The germline V gene encodes CDR1 MNHEY and CDR2 SVGEGT. The ends lost 8 bases at V and 1 base at J; junction bases unmatched: 10. CDR3 size: 15 residues. For the CDR3, the DNA is TGTGCCAGCCGACTTTACCGGGACAGTAACTATGGCTACACCTTC. As protein: CASRLYRDSNYGYTF.

V usage is TRBV6-5 and J usage is TRBJ1-5; D remains ambiguous. The CDR3 runs to 16 residues. Germline CDR1 MNHEY, CDR2 SVGAGI. V lost 2 bases and J lost 2, with 13 bases in between. CDR3 sequence: CASSYDMVLGNQPQHF. DNA of the CDR3: TGTGCCAGCAGTTACGATATGGTCCTAGGCAATCAGCCCCAGCATTTT.

The rearrangement joins TRBV10-2 to TRBJ2-2, with D perhaps TRBD1 (6 bases). The germline V and J ends were trimmed by 6 bases and 3 bases, with 14 bases remaining between them. Per the germline V gene, CDR1 is WSHSY and CDR2 is SAAADI. This CDR3 is built from 15 residues. In DNA, the CDR3 is TGCGCCAGCAGAAGGGAACAGGGTGACACCGGGGAGCTGTTTTTT. Its translation: CASRREQGDTGELFF.

This clonotype was counted at least ten times. CDR3 bases: TGCAGCGTTGTCCGGTCCCAGCCCAGAGATACGCAGTATTTT. It encodes CSVVRSQPRDTQYF. The chain is built from TRBV29-1 and TRBJ2-3, with D unclear. Trimming took 4 bases from V and 5 from J, leaving 16 bases between them. CDR3 length: 14 residues. In germline, CDR1 is SQVTM, CDR2 ANQGSEA.

This clonotype came up many times. DNA for the CDR3: TGCAGTGCTAGCGAGACTAGCGGGGGGACAGATACGCAGTATTTT. Residues: CSASETSGGTDTQYF. The rearrangement joins TRBV20-1 to TRBJ2-3; TRBD2 agrees at 13 bases. After removal of 3 bases from V and 3 bases from J, the junction contained 3 bases not matched to a gene. Germline V lookup: CDR1 DFQATT, CDR2 SNEGSKA (reference sequence). CDR3 size: 15 residues.

This clonotype was seen more than once but under ten times. The chain employs TRBV15 and TRBJ1-5; 7 positions match TRBD1. The CDR3 spans 14 residues. The V gene's germline CDR1 is LNHNV and CDR2 YYDKDF (reference sequence). V gave up 5 bases and J gave up 7 bases; unmatched junction bases: 8. The CDR3: CATSGNRGGQPQHF. The CDR3 coding sequence is TGTGCCACCAGCGGAAACAGGGGAGGGCAGCCCCAGCATTTT. Complete variable domain (other parts from reference TRBV15 and TRBJ1-5): DAMVIQNPRYQVTQFGKPVTLSCSQTLNHNVMYWYQQKSSQAPKLLFHYYDKDFNNEADTPDNFQSRRPNTSFCFLDIRSPGLGDTAMYLCATSGNRGGQPQHFGDGTRLSIL.

The table lists this clonotype with a few counts. J is TRBJ2-7 and V is TRBV3-1; tentative D call: TRBD2 (5 bases). This CDR3 comprises 14 residues. Trimming took off 3 bases at V and 4 bases at J, with 13 bases between the two ends. The germline V gene encodes CDR1 LGHDT and CDR2 YNNKEL (reference sequence). As DNA, the CDR3 is TGTGCCAGCAGCCACTCTCTAGCCCGATACGAGCAGTACTTC. Protein sequence: CASSHSLARYEQYF.

J is TRBJ1-1 and V is TRBV6-5; D remains unclear. Per the germline V gene, CDR1 is MNHEY and CDR2 is SVGAGI. Deletions cut 4 bases from V and 1 base from J, with 13 bases between. The CDR3 is 15 amino acids. The CDR3 is CASSSPPLGNTEAFF. CDR3 in DNA: TGTGCCAGCAGTTCCCCCCCACTAGGGAACACTGAAGCTTTCTTT.

Ten or more counts support this clonotype. The chain combines TRBV6-5 with TRBJ1-2; 8 bases are shared with TRBD1. J was trimmed by 4 bases and V by 5 bases; bases with no gene match: 12. The CDR3 runs to 16 residues. Germline V gives CDR1 MNHEY, CDR2 SVGAGI. CDR3 loop: CASSPSRTGRIYGYTF. CDR3 coding DNA: TGTGCCAGCAGTCCTTCGAGGACAGGGAGAATCTATGGCTACACCTTC.

The rearrangement uses TRBV7-9 and TRBJ1-2; possibly TRBD1 for D (5 bases). Trimming took 6 bases from V and 0 from J, leaving 11 bases between them. CDR1 and CDR2 from the germline V gene are SEHNR and FQNEAQ (reference sequence). The CDR3 covers 14 residues. This CDR3 is CASSLDSTNYGYTF. The CDR3 DNA follows: TGTGCCAGCAGTCTTGACAGTACTAACTATGGCTACACCTTC.

This clonotype was counted at least ten times. V gene TRBV12-3 or TRBV12-4 combines with J gene TRBJ2-5; D remains ambiguous. This CDR3 is built from 15 residues. V lost 1 base and J lost 0, with 9 bases in between. Written as DNA, the CDR3 is TGTGCCAGCAGTTTAGGTCGGGTAGACCAAGAGACCCAGTACTTC. Translating gives CASSLGRVDQETQYF.

This chain connects TRBV12-3 or TRBV12-4 to TRBJ1-1, with TRBD1 matching 7 bases. V lost 6 bases, J lost 6 bases, and 19 bases stayed unmatched. The CDR3 is made up of 17 amino acids. The CDR3 here is CASSIRSGTVINPEAFF. DNA of the CDR3: TGTGCCAGCAGCATTAGAAGTGGGACAGTTATTAACCCTGAAGCTTTCTTT.

The rearrangement links TRBV14 to TRBJ2-1; maybe TRBD2 (6 bases). The germline V gene encodes CDR1 SGHDN and CDR2 FVKESK. V lost 2 bases to trimming and J lost 4 bases, with 15 bases between them. The CDR3 loop spans 16 amino acids. The CDR3 spells CASSQREVWRYNEQFF. The CDR3 DNA is TGTGCCAGCAGCCAAAGGGAGGTTTGGAGATACAATGAGCAGTTCTTC.

This clonotype has a count of ten or more. The rearrangement joins TRBV29-1 to TRBJ2-3; 7 nucleotides agree with TRBD1. The V segment lost 7 bases and the J segment 4 bases; nucleotides outside the gene matches: 14. The length of the CDR3 is 15 residues. Germline V gives CDR1 SQVTM, CDR2 ANQGSEA. The CDR3 bases are TGCAGCGCCGGAGAGTGGGGACAGATCCCAGATACGCAGTATTTT. Amino acids: CSAGEWGQIPDTQYF.

The V gene is TRBV12-3 or TRBV12-4, the J gene TRBJ2-7; D ambiguous. V lost 3 bases, J lost 9 bases, and 9 bases lay in between. The CDR3 consists of 11 residues. The CDR3: CASSLFIRQYF. The CDR3 nucleotides are TGTGCCAGCAGTTTGTTCATCCGGCAGTACTTC.

This chain links TRBV6-5 with TRBJ1-1; TRBD1 might be the D (6 bases). This CDR3 has 15 residues. V was pared by 2 bases and J by 6 bases, with 16 bases between. The V gene's germline CDR1 is MNHEY and CDR2 SVGAGI. CDR3 loop: CASSYPGGQFSEAFF. The CDR3 coding sequence is TGTGCCAGCAGTTACCCTGGAGGACAGTTCTCTGAAGCTTTCTTT.

This clonotype was detected only a few times. The chain combines TRBV9 with TRBJ1-1; TRBD1 aligns across 8 bases. V dropped 1 base and J dropped 4; count of bases not matched to a gene: 3. The length of the CDR3 is 14 residues. Germline values: CDR1 SGDLS, CDR2 YYNGEE. This CDR3 is CASSVQGTGTEAFF. The CDR3 DNA sequence: TGTGCCAGCAGCGTACAGGGGACAGGCACTGAAGCTTTCTTT. The variable domain in full, with the rest retrieved from reference TRBV9 and TRBJ1-1, is DSGVTQTPKHLITATGQRVTLRCSPRSGDLSVYWYQQSLDQGLQFLIQYYNGEERAKGNILERFSAQQFPDLHSELNLSSLELGDSALYFCASSVQGTGTEAFFGQGTRLTVV.